The T cell receptor (beta chain) under discussion was sequenced for a study of T cell responses to AZD1222 COVID-19 vaccine. General study results and limits: Regions 160-218 and 743-854 held dominance among vaccine-associated CD4 TCRs, which spanned spike. Targeting of unmutated variant regions was reportedly seen in nearly half of spike-specific TCRs.

Sequencing used immunoSEQ multiplex PCR; TCRdb keeps in-frame clones, though not all of them. The top ten clones hold approximately 15% of a sample with under 100,000 clones, around nine tenths of them seen once. CDR1 and CDR2 from the germline V gene are SEHNR and FQNEAQ (reference sequence). V shed 6 bases and J shed 4 bases, with 4 bases lying between them. CDR3 length: 12 amino acids. This clone came up once. Its specificity is not known. This clonotype was sampled from an adult in good health. The material sequenced was peripheral blood, taken on day 0 of AZD1222 vaccination. The rearrangement uses TRBV7-9 and TRBJ1-6; D ambiguous. CDR3 sequence: CASRAYNSPLHF. CDR3 DNA: TGTGCCAGCAGGGCTTATAATTCACCCCTCCACTTT.